This TCR beta chain was observed in a study of tumor and adjacent non-tumor tissue in lung cancer. Study-level information: The patients, 10 to 11 men and about 5 women, were 31 to 76 with stage I to III disease.

Regarding the study as a whole: Tumor tissue had significantly higher TCR diversity than normal lung. In normal lung, the top 100 clones were significantly more dominant than in tumor. Tumor TCR diversity, when higher, was linked to shorter survival.

The table lists this clonotype with many counts. Its antigen is unknown. No cell sorting was done before RNA was extracted from the tissue. A modified ARM-PCR protocol with three rounds of nested PCR amplified TCRbeta. TCRdb re-called the multiplex PCR reads through MiXCR, storing one row per CDR3 protein. The sample includes 70,000 or so distinct CDR3 sequences, roughly 60% seen only once; the top ten take 20%. V shed 6 bases and J 2 bases; nucleotides not matched to a gene: 8. CDR3 length equals 14 residues. Per the germline V gene, CDR1 is SQVTM and CDR2 is ANQGSEA. The chain has TRBV29-1 and TRBJ2-7, with TRBD2 identical over 9 bases. The receptor was derived from a man aged 50-60 years with non-small cell lung cancer. Sequencing input: lung tumor tissue. The CDR3 is CSVSGRIYPYEQYF. The DNA for the CDR3 is TGCAGCGTGAGCGGGAGGATATACCCCTACGAGCAGTACTTC.